The following is a T cell receptor beta chain sequence with its context. Antigen unknown. The identical CDR3 is also encoded by other nucleotide sequences in the sample. This related bone marrow graft donor gave peripheral blood on the day of marrow donation. CDR1 and CDR2 from the germline V gene are SGDLS and YYNGEE. With 0 bases removed from V and 0 bases from J, the gap between germline ends came to 7 bases. The CDR3 length is 15 residues. The entry originates in a study of T cells after posttransplantation cyclophosphamide. Points from the study as a whole: Blood and skin or GI T cell repertoires showed limited TRB overlap. Later post-transplant blood repertoires were often dominated by donor CD8+ memory clones. Recipient CMV seropositivity and CMV reactivation strongly tracked TRB clonality.

Data came from immunoSEQ multiplex PCR; TCRdb stores just in-frame clones and leaves some out. The data show tens of thousands of clones, none appearing only once, with approximately 3% held by the ten largest. Sequencing was done on a sample of PBMCs. The chain carries TRBV9 and TRBJ1-3; no definite D call. The receptor was derived from a woman in her fifties or sixties in good health, CMV-negative, and a related stem cell transplant donor. CDR3: CASSVEGSSGNTIYF. For the CDR3, the DNA is TGTGCCAGCAGCGTAGAGGGCAGCTCTGGAAACACCATATATTTT.